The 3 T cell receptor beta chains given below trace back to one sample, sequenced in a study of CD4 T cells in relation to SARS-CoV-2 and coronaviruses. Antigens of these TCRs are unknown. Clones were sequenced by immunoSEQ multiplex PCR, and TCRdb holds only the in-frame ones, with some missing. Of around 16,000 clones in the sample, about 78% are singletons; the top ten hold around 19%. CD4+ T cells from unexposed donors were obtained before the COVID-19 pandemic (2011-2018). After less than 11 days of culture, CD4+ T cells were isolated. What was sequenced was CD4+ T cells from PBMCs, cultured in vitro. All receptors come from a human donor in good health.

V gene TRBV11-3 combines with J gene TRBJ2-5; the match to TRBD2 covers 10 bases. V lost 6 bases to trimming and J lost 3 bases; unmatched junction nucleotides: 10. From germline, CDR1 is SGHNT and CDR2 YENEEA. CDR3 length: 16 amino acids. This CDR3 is CASSLGTGLAEETQYF. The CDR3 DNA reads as TGTGCCAGCAGTCTCGGAACAGGACTAGCGGAAGAGACCCAGTACTTC.

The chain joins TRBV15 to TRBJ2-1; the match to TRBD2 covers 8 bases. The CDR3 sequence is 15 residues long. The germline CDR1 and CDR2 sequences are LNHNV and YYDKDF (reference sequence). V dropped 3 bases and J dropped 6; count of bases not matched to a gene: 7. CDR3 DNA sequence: TGTGCCACCAGCAGTGGGACTAGTCGGAGCAATGAGCAGTTCTTC. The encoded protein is CATSSGTSRSNEQFF.

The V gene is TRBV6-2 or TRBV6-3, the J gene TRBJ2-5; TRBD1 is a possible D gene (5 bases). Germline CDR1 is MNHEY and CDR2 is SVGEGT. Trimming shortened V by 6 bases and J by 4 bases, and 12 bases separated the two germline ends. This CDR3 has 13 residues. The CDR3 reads CASSSRVRETQYF. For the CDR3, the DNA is TGTGCCAGCAGCTCCAGGGTACGAGAGACCCAGTACTTC.